This T cell receptor (beta chain) was identified during a study of T cell responses to AZD1222 COVID-19 vaccine. Some clones are missing from TCRdb's copy, which holds only in-frame ones; the method was immunoSEQ multiplex PCR. The repertoire holds roughly 140,000 clones, with 75% to 90% as singletons. V shed 2 bases, J shed 6 bases, and the junction held 3 bases outside the gene matches. From germline, CDR1 is LNHDA and CDR2 SQIVND (reference sequence). This CDR3 is built from 14 residues. General study findings and limits: As reported, nearly half of all spike-specific TCRs target variant regions that are unmutated.

As for this clone: Its antigen is currently unknown.

J is TRBJ1-2 and V is TRBV19; 10 nucleotides match TRBD1. Sequences were derived from peripheral blood, sampled on day 0 of MenACWY control vaccination. The receptor was isolated from an adult in good health. The CDR3 loop is CASSIRDRGNGYTF. In DNA form, the CDR3 reads TGTGCCAGTAGTATACGGGACAGGGGAAATGGCTACACCTTC.